This is a list of T cell receptor beta chains from one sample in a study of shared clonotypes between healthy human individuals. TCRdb's table, derived via immunoSEQ multiplex PCR, lists solely in-frame clones and lacks some. The repertoire includes about 110,000 clones, about 71% of them detected once, and approximately 25% sits in the top ten. Specimen: memory CD8+ T cells sorted from blood. The receptors stem from a woman aged 25-40 years in good health. CDR3s include the opening cysteine and the closing phenylalanine or tryptophan. The D gene is left open where the match is weak. Size values are once, few and many counts, or a class for expanded clones, and some rows have none.

d_gene: TRBD1; v_gene: TRBV6-4; j_gene: TRBJ2-2; abundance: many; CDR3nt: TGTGCCAGCAGTGAGAACCGGGACAGGGTGGCCGGGGAGCTGTTTTTT; CDR3aa: CASSENRDRVAGELFF
d_gene: .; v_gene: TRBV27; j_gene: TRBJ2-7; abundance: few; CDR3nt: TGTGCCAGCAGTCTAAAATGGGGCTTCCTCACCTACGAGCAGTACTTC; CDR3aa: CASSLKWGFLTYEQYF
d_gene: .; v_gene: TRBV7-2; j_gene: TRBJ2-7; abundance: .; CDR3nt: TGTGCCAGCAGCTCGGATCCGGGACATAATATCTACGAGCAGTACTTC; CDR3aa: CASSSDPGHNIYEQYF
d_gene: .; v_gene: TRBV6-5; j_gene: TRBJ1-5; abundance: few; CDR3nt: TGTGCCAGCAGCCTCGGGTCCTCAGAGGTTCAGCCCCAGCATTTT; CDR3aa: CASSLGSSEVQPQHF
d_gene: .; v_gene: TRBV13; j_gene: TRBJ1-5; abundance: few; CDR3nt: TGTGCCAGCAGCTTAGGGGGCCATCAGCCCCAGCATTTT; CDR3aa: CASSLGGHQPQHF
d_gene: .; v_gene: TRBV4-2; j_gene: TRBJ1-3; abundance: few; CDR3nt: TGTGCCAGCAGCCGCCCAGGGCTCAGGGAAGCTGGAAACACCATATATTTT; CDR3aa: CASSRPGLREAGNTIYF
d_gene: .; v_gene: TRBV27; j_gene: TRBJ1-5; abundance: .; CDR3nt: TGTGCCAGCAGTTTACGAGGGACGGGCAATCAGCCCCAGCATTTT; CDR3aa: CASSLRGTGNQPQHF
d_gene: .; v_gene: TRBV6-5; j_gene: TRBJ2-7; abundance: .; CDR3nt: TGTGCCAGCAGGGGGGGATACACCGAGCAGTACTTC; CDR3aa: CASRGGYTEQYF
d_gene: .; v_gene: TRBV11-2; j_gene: TRBJ2-3; abundance: .; CDR3nt: TGTGCCAGCAGCCTTGGGAGCTTGGAGCTGTATTTT; CDR3aa: CASSLGSLELYF
d_gene: .; v_gene: TRBV5-8; j_gene: TRBJ2-5; abundance: .; CDR3nt: TGTGCCAGCAGCCGGTCCTCTCGAGAGACCCAGTACTTC; CDR3aa: CASSRSSRETQYF
d_gene: TRBD1; v_gene: TRBV7-6; j_gene: TRBJ2-7; abundance: .; CDR3nt: TGTGCCAGCAGCTTAAGAGGGGGACAGGGGGACAAACAATACTACGAGCAGTACTTC; CDR3aa: CASSLRGGQGDKQYYEQYF
d_gene: TRBD1; v_gene: TRBV6-5; j_gene: TRBJ2-2; abundance: few; CDR3nt: TGTGCCAGCAGCCTCGGGACAGGGGACACCGGGGAGCTGTTTTTT; CDR3aa: CASSLGTGDTGELFF
d_gene: .; v_gene: TRBV28; j_gene: TRBJ1-5; abundance: .; CDR3nt: TGTGCCAGCAGCCCGCCCCCCGGGGTCCAGCCCCAGCATTTT; CDR3aa: CASSPPPGVQPQHF
d_gene: .; v_gene: TRBV29-1; j_gene: TRBJ2-7; abundance: few; CDR3nt: TGCAGCGCCACAGACTACCTGCTCTACGAGCAGTACTTC; CDR3aa: CSATDYLLYEQYF
d_gene: .; v_gene: TRBV27; j_gene: TRBJ2-7; abundance: .; CDR3nt: TGTGCCAGCAGTTTCGTATTTAACGAGCAGTACTTC; CDR3aa: CASSFVFNEQYF